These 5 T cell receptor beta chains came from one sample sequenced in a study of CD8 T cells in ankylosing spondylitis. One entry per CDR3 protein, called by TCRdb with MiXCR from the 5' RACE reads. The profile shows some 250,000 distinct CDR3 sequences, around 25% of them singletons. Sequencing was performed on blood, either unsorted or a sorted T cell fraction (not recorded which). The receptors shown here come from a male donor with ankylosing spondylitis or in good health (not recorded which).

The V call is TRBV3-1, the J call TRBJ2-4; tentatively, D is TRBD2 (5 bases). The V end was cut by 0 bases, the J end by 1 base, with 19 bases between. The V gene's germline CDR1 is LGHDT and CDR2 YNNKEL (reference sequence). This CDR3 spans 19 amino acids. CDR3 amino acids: CASSQDWTTPRRAKNIQYF. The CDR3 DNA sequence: TGTGCCAGCAGCCAAGACTGGACCACTCCTCGGAGGGCCAAAAACATTCAGTACTTC. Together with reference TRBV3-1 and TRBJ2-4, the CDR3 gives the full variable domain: DTAVSQTPKYLVTQMGNDKSIKCEQNLGHDTMYWYKQDSKKFLKIMFSYNNKELIINETVPNRFSPKSPDKAHLNLHINSLELGDSAVYFCASSQDWTTPRRAKNIQYFGAGTRLSVL.

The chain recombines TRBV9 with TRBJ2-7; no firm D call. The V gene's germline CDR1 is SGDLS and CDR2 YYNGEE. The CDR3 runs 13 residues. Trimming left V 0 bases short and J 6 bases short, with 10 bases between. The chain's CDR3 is CASSVEGVGEQYF. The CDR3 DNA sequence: TGTGCCAGCAGCGTAGAGGGTGTAGGCGAGCAGTACTTC.

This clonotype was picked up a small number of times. CDR3 region: CSATTGTSGGDEQFF. CDR3 sequence (DNA): TGCAGTGCTACCACCGGGACTAGCGGGGGGGATGAGCAGTTCTTC. The V call is TRBV20-1, the J call TRBJ2-1, with 16 bases that match TRBD2. Germline assignment: CDR1 DFQATT and CDR2 SNEGSKA (reference sequence). This CDR3 has 15 amino acids. V lost 4 bases to trimming and J lost 8 bases; unmatched junction nucleotides: 5.

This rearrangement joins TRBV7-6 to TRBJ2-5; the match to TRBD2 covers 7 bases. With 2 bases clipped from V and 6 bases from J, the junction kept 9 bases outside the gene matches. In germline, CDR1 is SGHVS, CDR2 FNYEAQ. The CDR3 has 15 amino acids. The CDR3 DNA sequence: TGTGCCAGCAGCTTACGCAGGGAGGGAGGGAAGACCCAGTACTTC. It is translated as CASSLRREGGKTQYF.

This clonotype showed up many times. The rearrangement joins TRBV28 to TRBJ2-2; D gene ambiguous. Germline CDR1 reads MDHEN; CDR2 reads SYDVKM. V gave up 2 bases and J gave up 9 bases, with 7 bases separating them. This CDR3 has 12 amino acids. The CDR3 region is CASSLPLRELFF. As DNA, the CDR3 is TGTGCCAGCAGTTTACCCCTTCGGGAGCTGTTTTTT.